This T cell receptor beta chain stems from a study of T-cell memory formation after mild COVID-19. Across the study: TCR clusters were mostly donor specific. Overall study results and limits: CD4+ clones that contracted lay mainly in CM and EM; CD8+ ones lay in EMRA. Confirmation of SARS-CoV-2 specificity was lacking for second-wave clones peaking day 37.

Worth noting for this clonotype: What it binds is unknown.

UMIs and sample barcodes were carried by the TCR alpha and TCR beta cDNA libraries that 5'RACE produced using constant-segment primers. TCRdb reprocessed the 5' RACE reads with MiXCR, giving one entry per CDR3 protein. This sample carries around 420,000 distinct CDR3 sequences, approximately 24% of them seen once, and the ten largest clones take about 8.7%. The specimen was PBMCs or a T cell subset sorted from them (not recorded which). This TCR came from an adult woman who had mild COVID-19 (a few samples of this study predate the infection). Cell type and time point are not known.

For the CDR3, the DNA is TGTGCCACCAGTGATTCGAGAGGGGGGTACAATGAGCAGTTCTTC. Translating gives CATSDSRGGYNEQFF. The chain links TRBV24-1 to TRBJ2-1; tentatively, D is TRBD1 or TRBD2 (6 bases each). CDR3 length: 15 residues. Deletions cut 2 bases from V and 4 bases from J, with 11 bases between. CDR1 and CDR2 from the germline V gene are KGHDR and SFDVKD.